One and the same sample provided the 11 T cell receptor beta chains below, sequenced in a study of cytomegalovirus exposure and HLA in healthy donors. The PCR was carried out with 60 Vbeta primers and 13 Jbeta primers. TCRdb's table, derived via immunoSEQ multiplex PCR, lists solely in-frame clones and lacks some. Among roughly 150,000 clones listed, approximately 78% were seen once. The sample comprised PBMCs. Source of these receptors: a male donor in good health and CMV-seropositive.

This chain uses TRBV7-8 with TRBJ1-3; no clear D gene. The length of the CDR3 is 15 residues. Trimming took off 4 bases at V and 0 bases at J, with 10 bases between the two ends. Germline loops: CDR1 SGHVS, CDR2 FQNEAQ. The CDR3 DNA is TGTGCCAGCAGCTCGACCCGGGACTCTGGAAACACCATATATTTT. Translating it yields CASSSTRDSGNTIYF.

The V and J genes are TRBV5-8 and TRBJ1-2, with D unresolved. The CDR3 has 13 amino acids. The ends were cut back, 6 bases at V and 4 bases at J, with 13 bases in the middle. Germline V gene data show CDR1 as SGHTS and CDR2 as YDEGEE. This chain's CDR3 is CASNPPLGYGYTF. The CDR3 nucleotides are TGTGCCAGCAATCCACCCCTAGGCTATGGCTACACCTTC. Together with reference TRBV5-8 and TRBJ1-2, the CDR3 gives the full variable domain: EAGVTQSPTHLIKTRGQQATLRCSPISGHTSVYWYQQALGLGLQFLLWYDEGEERNRGNFPPRFSGRQFPNYSSELNVNALELEDSALYLCASNPPLGYGYTFGSGTRLTVV.

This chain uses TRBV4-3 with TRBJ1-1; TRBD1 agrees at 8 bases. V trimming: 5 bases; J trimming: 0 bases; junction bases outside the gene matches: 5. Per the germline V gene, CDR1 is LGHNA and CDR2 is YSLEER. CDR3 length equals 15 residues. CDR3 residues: CASSFQTGVNTEAFF. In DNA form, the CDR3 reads TGCGCCAGCAGCTTTCAGACAGGGGTGAACACTGAAGCTTTCTTT.

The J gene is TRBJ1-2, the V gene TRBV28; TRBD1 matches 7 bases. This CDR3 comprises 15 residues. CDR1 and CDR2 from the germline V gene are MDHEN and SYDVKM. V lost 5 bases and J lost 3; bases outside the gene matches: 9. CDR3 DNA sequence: TGTGCCAGCAGTGTACAGGGGCGTCTCGACTATGGCTACACCTTC. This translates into CASSVQGRLDYGYTF.

The CDR3 sequence is CASSLHPGTAYYEQYF. As DNA, the CDR3 is TGCGCCAGCAGCTTACACCCCGGGACAGCCTACTACGAGCAGTACTTC. The chain combines TRBV5-1 with TRBJ2-7, with TRBD1 matching 7 bases. CDR3 length: 16 amino acids. After removal of 2 bases from V and 3 bases from J, the junction contained 11 bases not matched to a gene. Germline V gene data show CDR1 as SGHRS and CDR2 as YFSETQ.

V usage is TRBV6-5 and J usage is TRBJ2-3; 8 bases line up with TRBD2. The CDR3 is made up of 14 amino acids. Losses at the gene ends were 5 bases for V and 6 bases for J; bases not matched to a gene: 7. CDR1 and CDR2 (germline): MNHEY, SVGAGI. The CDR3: CASSLSGATDTQYF. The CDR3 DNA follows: TGTGCCAGCAGTCTTAGCGGGGCAACGGATACGCAGTATTTT.

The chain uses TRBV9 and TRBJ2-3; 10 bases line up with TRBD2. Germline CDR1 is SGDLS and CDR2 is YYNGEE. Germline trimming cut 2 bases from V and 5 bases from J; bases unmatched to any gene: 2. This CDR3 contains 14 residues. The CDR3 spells CASSVSGGLDTQYF. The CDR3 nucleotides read TGTGCCAGCAGCGTTAGCGGGGGGTTAGATACGCAGTATTTT. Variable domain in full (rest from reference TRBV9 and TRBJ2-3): DSGVTQTPKHLITATGQRVTLRCSPRSGDLSVYWYQQSLDQGLQFLIQYYNGEERAKGNILERFSAQQFPDLHSELNLSSLELGDSALYFCASSVSGGLDTQYFGPGTRLTVL.

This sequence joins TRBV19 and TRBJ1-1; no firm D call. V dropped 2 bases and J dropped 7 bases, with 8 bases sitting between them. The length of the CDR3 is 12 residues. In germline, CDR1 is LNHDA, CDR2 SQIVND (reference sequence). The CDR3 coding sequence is TGTGCCAGTAGTATAATCGGGGTTGAAGCTTTCTTT. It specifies CASSIIGVEAFF. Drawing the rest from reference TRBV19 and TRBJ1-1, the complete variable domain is DGGITQSPKYLFRKEGQNVTLSCEQNLNHDAMYWYRQDPGQGLRLIYYSQIVNDFQKGDIAEGYSVSREKKESFPLTVTSAQKNPTAFYLCASSIIGVEAFFGQGTRLTVV.

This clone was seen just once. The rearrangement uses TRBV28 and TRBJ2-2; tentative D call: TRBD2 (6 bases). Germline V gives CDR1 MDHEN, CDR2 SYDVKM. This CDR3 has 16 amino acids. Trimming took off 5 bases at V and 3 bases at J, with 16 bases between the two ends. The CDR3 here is CASSLTLPGDTGELFF. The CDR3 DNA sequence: TGTGCCAGCAGTCTTACCTTACCGGGGGACACCGGGGAGCTGTTTTTT.

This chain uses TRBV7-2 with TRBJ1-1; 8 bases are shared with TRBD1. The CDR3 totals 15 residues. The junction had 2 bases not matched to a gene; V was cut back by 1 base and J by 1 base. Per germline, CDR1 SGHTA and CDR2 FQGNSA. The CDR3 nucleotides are TGTGCCAGCAGCTTAGTGGGGACAGGGAACACTGAAGCTTTCTTT. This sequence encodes CASSLVGTGNTEAFF.

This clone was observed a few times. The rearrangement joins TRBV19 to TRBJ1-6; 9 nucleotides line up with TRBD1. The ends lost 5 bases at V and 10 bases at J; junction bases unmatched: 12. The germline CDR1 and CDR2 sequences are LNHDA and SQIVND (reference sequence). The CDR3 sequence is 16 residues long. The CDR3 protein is CASSRTQGQGRSPLHF. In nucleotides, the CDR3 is TGTGCCAGTAGTCGCACCCAGGGACAGGGCCGGTCACCCCTCCACTTT.